The present TCR beta chain was sequenced within a study of chemoradiotherapy in HPV16-positive cancers. Broader study findings: For HPV16-positive patients, expanding HPV-responsive T cells associated with longer recurrence-free survival. Functional assays defining HPV-specific T cells used only two HPV16-positive patients.

CDR1 and CDR2 (germline): SQVTM, ANQGSEA. The CDR3 spans 14 residues. V lost 6 bases and J lost 6; bases outside the gene matches: 11. Assay: immunoSEQ multiplex PCR; the TCRdb copy retains only in-frame clones and omits some. The repertoire holds thousands of clones, with roughly nine tenths as singletons. This clone was picked up one time. Its specificity is not known. The chain links TRBV29-1 to TRBJ2-7, with 10 nucleotides matching TRBD1. This TCR was sampled from a human donor with HPV-associated anogenital cancer. Source: blood, taken from a patient who underwent chemoradiotherapy. This CDR3 reads CSVSRQGASFEQYF. The CDR3 nucleotides read TGCAGCGTGTCTCGACAGGGGGCATCATTCGAGCAGTACTTC.